The entry that follows covers one TCR beta chain sequence. Its antigen is still unknown. This sample is part of a study of T cells in Graves' hyperthyroidism and ophthalmopathy. Study findings and constraints: Ophthalmopathy was told apart from stable hyperthyroidism by a 13 V-J model.

The authors deemed Graves' hyperthyroidism stable absent ophthalmopathy progression within 18 months. Diagnosis of hyperthyroidism was new in patients aged 18 to 65, and its duration was under 2 months. RNA transcripts served as the template for amplifying TCR beta CDR3 regions. HTBI primers were used for first-round RT-PCR of the TCR CDR3. TCRdb reprocessed the multiplex PCR reads via MiXCR and lists one record per CDR3 protein. The table has fewer than 400,000 distinct CDR3 sequences, around 25% seen once. Germline V CDR1 and CDR2: SGHTA, FQGNSA. This CDR3 contains 13 residues. Trimming removed 2 bases at V and 11 bases at J, with 15 bases between.

J is TRBJ1-1 and V is TRBV7-2; D is uncertain. The sequencing input was blood. The clonotype was recovered from a man aged 50 to 60 with Graves' hyperthyroidism. Written as DNA, the CDR3 is TGTGCCAGCAGCTTATCCAAGGAGAGGGAGGCTTTCTTT. Protein sequence: CASSLSKEREAFF.